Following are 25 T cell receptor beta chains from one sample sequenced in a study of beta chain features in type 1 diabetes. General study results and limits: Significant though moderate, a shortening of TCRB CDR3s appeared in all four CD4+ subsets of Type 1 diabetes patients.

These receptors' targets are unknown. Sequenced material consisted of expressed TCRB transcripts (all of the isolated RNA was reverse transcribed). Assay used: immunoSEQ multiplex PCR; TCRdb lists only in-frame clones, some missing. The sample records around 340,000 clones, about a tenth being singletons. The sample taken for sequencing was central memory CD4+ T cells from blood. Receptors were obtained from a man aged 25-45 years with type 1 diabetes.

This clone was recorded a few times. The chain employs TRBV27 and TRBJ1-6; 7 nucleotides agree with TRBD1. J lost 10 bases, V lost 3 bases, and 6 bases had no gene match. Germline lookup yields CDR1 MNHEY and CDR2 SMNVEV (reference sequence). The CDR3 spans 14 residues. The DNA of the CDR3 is TGTGCCAGCAGTTTGCAGGGGGTGAAATCACCCCTCCACTTT. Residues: CASSLQGVKSPLHF.

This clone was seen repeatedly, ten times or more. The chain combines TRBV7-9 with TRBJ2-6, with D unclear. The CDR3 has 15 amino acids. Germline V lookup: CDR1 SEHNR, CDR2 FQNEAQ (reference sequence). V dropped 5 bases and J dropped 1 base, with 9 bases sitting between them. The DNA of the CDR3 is TGTGCCAGCAGCCCCCGGTCGTCTGGGGCCAACGTCCTGACTTTC. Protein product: CASSPRSSGANVLTF.

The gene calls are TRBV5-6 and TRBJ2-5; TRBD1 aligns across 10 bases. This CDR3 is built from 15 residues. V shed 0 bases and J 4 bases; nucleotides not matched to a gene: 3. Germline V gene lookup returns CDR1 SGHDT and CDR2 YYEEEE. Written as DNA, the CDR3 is TGTGCCAGCAGCTTGGGGACAGGGGGTGGAGAGACCCAGTACTTC. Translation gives CASSLGTGGGETQYF.

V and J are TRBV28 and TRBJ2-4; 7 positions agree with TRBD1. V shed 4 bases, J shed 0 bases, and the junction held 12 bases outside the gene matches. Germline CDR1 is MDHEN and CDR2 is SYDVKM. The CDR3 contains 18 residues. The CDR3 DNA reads TGTGCCAGCAGTTCGGCGAGACAGGGTGACTTAGCCAAAAACATTCAGTACTTC. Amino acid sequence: CASSSARQGDLAKNIQYF.

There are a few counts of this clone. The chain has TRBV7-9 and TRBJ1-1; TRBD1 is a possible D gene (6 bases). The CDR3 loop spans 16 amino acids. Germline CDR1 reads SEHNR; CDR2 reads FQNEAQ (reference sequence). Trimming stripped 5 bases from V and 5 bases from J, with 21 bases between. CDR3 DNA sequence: TGTGCCAGCAGCCCAGAGGGCCTTCGGGGGACAACTGAAGCTTTCTTT. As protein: CASSPEGLRGTTEAFF. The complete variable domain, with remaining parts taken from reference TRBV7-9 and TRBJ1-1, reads DTGVSQNPRHKITKRGQNVTFRCDPISEHNRLYWYRQTLGQGPEFLTYFQNEAQLEKSRLLSDRFSAERPKGSFSTLEIQRTEQGDSAMYLCASSPEGLRGTTEAFFGQGTRLTVV.

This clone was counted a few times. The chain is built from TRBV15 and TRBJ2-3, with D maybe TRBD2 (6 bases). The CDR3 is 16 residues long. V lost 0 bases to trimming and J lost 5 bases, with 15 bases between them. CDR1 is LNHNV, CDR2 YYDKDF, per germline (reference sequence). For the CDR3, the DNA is TGTGCCACCAGCAGAGAGGGTAGCGGCTCAGGAGATACGCAGTATTTT. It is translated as CATSREGSGSGDTQYF. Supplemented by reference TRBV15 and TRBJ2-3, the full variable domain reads DAMVIQNPRYQVTQFGKPVTLSCSQTLNHNVMYWYQQKSSQAPKLLFHYYDKDFNNEADTPDNFQSRRPNTSFCFLDIRSPGLGDTAMYLCATSREGSGSGDTQYFGPGTRLTVL.

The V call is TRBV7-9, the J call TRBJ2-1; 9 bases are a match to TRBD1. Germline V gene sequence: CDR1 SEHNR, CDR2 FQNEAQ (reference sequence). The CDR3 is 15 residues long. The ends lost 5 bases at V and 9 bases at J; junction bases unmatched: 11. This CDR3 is CASSPGTGHYGEQFF. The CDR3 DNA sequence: TGTGCCAGCAGCCCTGGGACAGGGCATTACGGTGAGCAGTTCTTC.

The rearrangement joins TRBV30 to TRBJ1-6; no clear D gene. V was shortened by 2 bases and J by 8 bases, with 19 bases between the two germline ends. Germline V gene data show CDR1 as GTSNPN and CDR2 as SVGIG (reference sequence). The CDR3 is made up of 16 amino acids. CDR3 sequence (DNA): TGTGCCTGGAGTCTCCCACGGCCATCCAGAGATTCACCCCTCCACTTT. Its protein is CAWSLPRPSRDSPLHF.

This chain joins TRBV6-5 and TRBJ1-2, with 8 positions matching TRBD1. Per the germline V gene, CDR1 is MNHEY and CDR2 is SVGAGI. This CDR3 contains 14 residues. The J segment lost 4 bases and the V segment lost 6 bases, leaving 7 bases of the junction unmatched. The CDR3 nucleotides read TGTGCCAGCAGCGGACAGGGTGTTGGCTATGGCTACACCTTC. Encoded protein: CASSGQGVGYGYTF.

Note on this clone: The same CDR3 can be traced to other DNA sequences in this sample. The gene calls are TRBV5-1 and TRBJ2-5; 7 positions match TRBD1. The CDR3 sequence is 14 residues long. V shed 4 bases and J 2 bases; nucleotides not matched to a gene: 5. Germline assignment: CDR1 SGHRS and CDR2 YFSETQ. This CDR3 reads CASSLGQLQETQYF. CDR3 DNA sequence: TGCGCCAGCAGCCTGGGACAGTTACAAGAGACCCAGTACTTC. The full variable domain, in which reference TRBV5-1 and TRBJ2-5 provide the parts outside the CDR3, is KAGVTQTPRYLIKTRGQQVTLSCSPISGHRSVSWYQQTPGQGLQFLFEYFSETQRNKGNFPGRFSGRQFSNSRSEMNVSTLELGDSALYLCASSLGQLQETQYFGPGTRLLVL.

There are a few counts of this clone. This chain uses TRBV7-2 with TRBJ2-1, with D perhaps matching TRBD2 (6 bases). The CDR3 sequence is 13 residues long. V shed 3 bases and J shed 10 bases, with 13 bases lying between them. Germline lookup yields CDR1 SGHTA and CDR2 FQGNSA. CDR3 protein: CASSLEGMKEQFF. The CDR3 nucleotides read TGTGCCAGCAGCTTGGAGGGGATGAAGGAGCAGTTCTTC.

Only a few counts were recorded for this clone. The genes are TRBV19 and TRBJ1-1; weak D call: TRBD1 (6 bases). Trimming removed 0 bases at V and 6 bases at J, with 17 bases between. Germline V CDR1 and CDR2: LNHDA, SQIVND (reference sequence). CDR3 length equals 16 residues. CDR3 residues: CASSIDQWQGRPEAFF. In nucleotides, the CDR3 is TGTGCCAGTAGTATAGATCAGTGGCAGGGGAGGCCTGAAGCTTTCTTT.

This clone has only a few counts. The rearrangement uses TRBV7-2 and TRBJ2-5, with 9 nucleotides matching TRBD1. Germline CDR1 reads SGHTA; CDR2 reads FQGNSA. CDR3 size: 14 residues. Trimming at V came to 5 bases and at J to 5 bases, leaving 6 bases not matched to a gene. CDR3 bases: TGTGCCAGCAGCCCAGGGACAGGGCGGGAGACCCAGTACTTC. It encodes CASSPGTGRETQYF.

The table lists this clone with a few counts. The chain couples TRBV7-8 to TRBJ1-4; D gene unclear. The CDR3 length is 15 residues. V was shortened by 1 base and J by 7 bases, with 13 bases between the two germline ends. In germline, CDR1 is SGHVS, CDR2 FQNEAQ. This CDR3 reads CASSLEVREGEKLFF. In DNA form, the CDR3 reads TGTGCCAGCAGCTTAGAGGTTCGGGAGGGTGAAAAACTGTTTTTT.

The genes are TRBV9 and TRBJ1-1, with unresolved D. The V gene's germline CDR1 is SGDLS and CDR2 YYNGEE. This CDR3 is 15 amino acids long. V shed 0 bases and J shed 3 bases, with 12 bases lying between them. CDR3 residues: CASSVAPADYTEAFF. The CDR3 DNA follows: TGTGCCAGCAGCGTAGCGCCGGCAGACTACACTGAAGCTTTCTTT.

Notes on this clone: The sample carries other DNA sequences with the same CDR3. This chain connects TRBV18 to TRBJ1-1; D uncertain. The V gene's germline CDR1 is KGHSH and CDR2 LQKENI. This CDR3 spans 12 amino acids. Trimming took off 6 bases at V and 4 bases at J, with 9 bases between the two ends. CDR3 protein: CASSPEGTEAFF. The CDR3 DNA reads TGTGCCAGCTCCCCCGAGGGCACTGAAGCTTTCTTT.

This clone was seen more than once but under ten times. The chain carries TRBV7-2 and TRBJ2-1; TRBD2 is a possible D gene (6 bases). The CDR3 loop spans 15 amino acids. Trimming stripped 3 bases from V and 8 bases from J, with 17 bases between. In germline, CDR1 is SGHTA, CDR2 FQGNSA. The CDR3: CASSLAAGPRDEQFF. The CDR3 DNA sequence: TGTGCCAGCAGCTTGGCAGCGGGCCCAAGGGATGAGCAGTTCTTC.

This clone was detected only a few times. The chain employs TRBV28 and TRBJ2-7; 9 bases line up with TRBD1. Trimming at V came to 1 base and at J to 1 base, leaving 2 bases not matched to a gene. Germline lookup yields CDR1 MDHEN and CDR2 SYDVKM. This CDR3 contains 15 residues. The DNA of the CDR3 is TGTGCCAGCAGTTTATCTGGGACAGGGTCCTACGAGCAGTACTTC. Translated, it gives CASSLSGTGSYEQYF.

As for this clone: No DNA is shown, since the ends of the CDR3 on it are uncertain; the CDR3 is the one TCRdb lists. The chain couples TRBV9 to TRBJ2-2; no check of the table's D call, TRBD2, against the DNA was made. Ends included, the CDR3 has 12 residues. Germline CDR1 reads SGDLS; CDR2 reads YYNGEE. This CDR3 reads CASSVGPGSCFF.

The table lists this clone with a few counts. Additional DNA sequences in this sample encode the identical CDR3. DNA for the CDR3: TGTGCCAGCAGCCTCAGGCAGGGACGATCACCCCTCCACTTT. Its protein is CASSLRQGRSPLHF. V usage is TRBV28 and J usage is TRBJ1-6; D is possibly TRBD1 (5 bases). The CDR3 sequence is 14 residues long. Trimming cost V 6 bases and J 10 bases, with 16 bases left between them. The germline V gene encodes CDR1 MDHEN and CDR2 SYDVKM.

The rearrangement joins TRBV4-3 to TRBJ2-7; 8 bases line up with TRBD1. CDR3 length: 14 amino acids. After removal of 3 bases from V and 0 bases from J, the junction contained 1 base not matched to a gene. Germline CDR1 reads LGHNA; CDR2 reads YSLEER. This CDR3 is CASSHGTGSYEQYF. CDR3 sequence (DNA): TGCGCCAGCAGCCATGGGACAGGCTCCTACGAGCAGTACTTC.

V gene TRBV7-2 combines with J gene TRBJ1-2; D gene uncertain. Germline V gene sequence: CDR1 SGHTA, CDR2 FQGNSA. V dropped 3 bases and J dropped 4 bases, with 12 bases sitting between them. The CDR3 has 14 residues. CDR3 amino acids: CASSLVRQIYGYTF. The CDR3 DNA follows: TGTGCCAGCAGCTTGGTGCGGCAGATCTATGGCTACACCTTC.

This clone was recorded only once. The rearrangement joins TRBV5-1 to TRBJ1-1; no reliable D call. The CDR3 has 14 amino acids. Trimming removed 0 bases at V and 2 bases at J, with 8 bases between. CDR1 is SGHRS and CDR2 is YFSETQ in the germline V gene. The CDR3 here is CASSLVGRNTEAFF. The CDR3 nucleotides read TGCGCCAGCAGCTTGGTAGGGAGAAACACTGAAGCTTTCTTT.

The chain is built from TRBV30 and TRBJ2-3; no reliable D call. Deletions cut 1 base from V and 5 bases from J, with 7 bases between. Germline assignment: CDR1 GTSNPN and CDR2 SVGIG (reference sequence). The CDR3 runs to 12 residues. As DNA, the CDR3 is TGTGCCTGGAGTGGAATGGGAGATACGCAGTATTTT. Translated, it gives CAWSGMGDTQYF.

The CDR3 coding sequence is TGTGCCAGCAGCCCGGTGAATCAGCCCCAGCATTTT. As protein: CASSPVNQPQHF. V is TRBV7-8 and J is TRBJ1-5, with D uncertain. V was cut by 5 bases and J by 4 bases, with 6 bases left in between. From germline, CDR1 is SGHVS and CDR2 FQNEAQ. The CDR3 consists of 12 residues.